This TCR beta chain was sequenced during a study of blood T cell repertoires in COVID-19. Overall study context: COVID-19 samples collected from the United States, Italy and Spain covered acute and convalescent phases. T cells, B-cell-depleted T cells, or PBMCs supplied cDNA or gDNA.

The CDR3 is 17 amino acids. Germline lookup yields CDR1 SGDLS and CDR2 YYNGEE. Losses at the gene ends were 4 bases for V and 5 bases for J; bases not matched to a gene: 9. The method was immunoSEQ multiplex PCR; TCRdb's version includes in-frame clones alone and lacks a portion of them. Found here are approximately 210,000 clones, approximately 84% of them singletons; the top ten hold 7.6%. The TCR originated in a woman between 50 and 59 years old with active or convalescent COVID-19. The chain combines TRBV9 with TRBJ2-3; TRBD2 aligns across 14 bases. Material for sequencing was peripheral blood. The CDR3 coding sequence is TGTGCCAGCAGCTCCCTGTCCGGACTAGCGGGGGGAGATACGCAGTATTTT. This codes for CASSSLSGLAGGDTQYF.